These 27 T cell receptor beta chains share one sample of origin, sequenced in a study of tumor-infiltrating lymphocytes in oesophageal squamous cell carcinoma. MiXCR was run by TCRdb on the PCR reads, yielding one entry per CDR3 protein. The sample contains over 10,000 distinct CDR3 sequences, roughly 46% of which appear only once. The sequenced sample was normal esophageal tissue next to the tumor. These receptor sequences come from a male donor with esophageal squamous cell carcinoma.

This clonotype was seen more than once but under ten times. The chain employs TRBV7-3 and TRBJ2-3, with 11 nucleotides matching TRBD2. The end of the DNA fits TRBJ2-1 better, so the J call may be wrong. There are 16 residues in the CDR3. Germline V gives CDR1 SGHTA, CDR2 FQGTGA. CDR3 nucleotides: TGTGCCAGCAGCCCAGAGGCTAGCGGGGGGTACAATGAGCAGTTCTTC. This codes for CASSPEASGGYNEQFF.

This chain links TRBV7-2 with TRBJ2-5; D possibly uses TRBD1 or TRBD2 (5 bases each). The J call may be incorrect, as the DNA end agrees better with TRBJ2-7. Looked up from germline, CDR1 is SGHTA and CDR2 is FQGNSA. This CDR3 spans 15 amino acids. CDR3 amino acids: CASSLVAVGAYEQYF. CDR3 sequence (DNA): TGTGCCAGCAGCTTAGTCGCGGTGGGGGCCTACGAGCAGTACTTC.

The chain recombines TRBV7-6 with TRBJ2-7; 10 positions match TRBD1. The CDR3 length is 16 residues. Germline V gene data show CDR1 as SGHVS and CDR2 as FNYEAQ. J gave up 2 bases and V 7 bases, and 11 bases lay outside the gene matches. CDR3 sequence (DNA): TGTGCCAGCAACGATTTTCCGGGACAGGGGACCTACGAGCAGTACTTC. Translated: CASNDFPGQGTYEQYF.

V usage is TRBV7-2 and J usage is TRBJ1-1, with 11 nucleotides matching TRBD2. The J call is doubtful: the DNA matches TRBJ2-3 better. Germline-derived CDR1 and CDR2 are SGHTA and FQGNSA. The CDR3 totals 17 residues. In DNA, the CDR3 is TGTGCCAGCAGCACCCCAGGGTCTAGCGGGAGGAGGGATACGCAGTATTTT. Protein sequence: CASSTPGSSGRRDTQYF.

The sample holds a few counts of this clonotype. This chain connects TRBV7-2 to TRBJ2-3; D is perhaps TRBD2 (6 bases). Trimming cost V 5 bases and J 0 bases, with 15 bases left between them. The CDR3 runs to 16 residues. Germline V lookup: CDR1 SGHTA, CDR2 FQGNSA. The CDR3 nucleotides are TGTGCCAGCAGCAATAATGGGAGGTTGAGCACAGATACGCAGTATTTT. Encoded protein: CASSNNGRLSTDTQYF.

This clonotype was seen repeatedly, ten times or more. The chain couples TRBV28 to TRBJ2-1; 7 bases fit TRBD2. Germline V CDR1 and CDR2: MDHEN, SYDVKM. With V trimmed by 6 bases and J by 6 bases, 8 bases remained unmatched. This CDR3 contains 14 residues. This chain's CDR3 is CASREASGVNEQFF. CDR3 coding DNA: TGTGCCAGCAGGGAGGCTAGCGGAGTCAATGAGCAGTTCTTC.

V and J are TRBV7-6 and TRBJ1-3; D not certain. The V gene's germline CDR1 is SGHVS and CDR2 FNYEAQ. The CDR3 covers 15 residues. Trimming removed 5 bases from V and 0 bases from J, with 11 bases in between. The CDR3 spells CASSPVGFSGNTIYF. CDR3 bases: TGTGCCAGCAGCCCCGTAGGCTTCTCTGGAAACACCATATATTTT.

This clonotype was counted ten times or more. The rearrangement joins TRBV18 to TRBJ2-1; the match to TRBD2 covers 12 bases. Germline V gives CDR1 KGHSH, CDR2 LQKENI. The CDR3 contains 16 residues. J lost 4 bases, V lost 3 bases, and 4 bases had no gene match. The CDR3 DNA follows: TGTGCCAGCTCACCCCCCGGACTAGCGGGGTACAATGAGCAGTTCTTC. Amino acids: CASSPPGLAGYNEQFF.

As to this clonotype: This may arise from a read error, as a much more abundant clone is one base away. This chain uses TRBV20-1 with TRBJ2-6; D may be TRBD1 (5 bases). The CDR3 is 16 residues long. Germline V lookup: CDR1 DFQATT, CDR2 SNEGSKA (reference sequence). Written as DNA, the CDR3 is TGCAGTGCTAGTGCAGGTCTGGATTCTGGGGCCAACATCCTGACTTTC. This encodes CSASAGLDSGANILTF.

Remarks on this clonotype: The missing conserved phenylalanine or tryptophan at the end of this CDR3 makes a read error likely. The limits of the CDR3 on the DNA are not certain, so only TCRdb's listed CDR3 is given. The CDR3 is CASSLSAYEQYFGN. The gene calls are TRBV7-2 and TRBJ2-3. The CDR3 length equals 14 residues, ends included. Germline V gene data show CDR1 as SGHTA and CDR2 as FQGNSA.

The chain is built from TRBV7-2 and TRBJ2-3; 8 bases agree with TRBD2. J was trimmed by 1 base and V by 5 bases; bases with no gene match: 5. This CDR3 is 15 amino acids long. Germline CDR1 SGHTA, CDR2 FQGNSA. The CDR3: CASSRTGLGTDTQYF. The CDR3 DNA reads TGTGCCAGCAGCCGTACGGGACTAGGCACAGATACGCAGTATTTT.

This clonotype has only one observation. The chain combines TRBV7-2 with TRBJ2-7, with D maybe TRBD1 (6 bases). The last part of the DNA fits TRBJ2-1 better; the J call may be wrong. Germline V CDR1 and CDR2: SGHTA, FQGNSA. The CDR3 is made up of 13 amino acids. The CDR3 sequence is CTSSRRQVYEQFF. Written as DNA, the CDR3 is TGTACCAGCAGCCGCCGACAGGTCTACGAGCAGTTCTTC.

The chain combines TRBV20-1 with TRBJ2-1; TRBD2 aligns across 12 bases. The assigned J gene may be wrong: the sequence end matches TRBJ2-7 better. The CDR3 totals 16 residues. The germline V gene encodes CDR1 DFQATT and CDR2 SNEGSKA (reference sequence). This CDR3 reads CSARSRLAGEYNEQYF. As DNA, the CDR3 is TGCAGTGCTCGATCTCGACTAGCGGGAGAATACAATGAGCAGTACTTC.

The V gene is TRBV6-1, the J gene TRBJ2-6, with D perhaps TRBD2 (5 bases). The J call may be mistaken, given a closer DNA end match to TRBJ2-5. The CDR3 contains 13 residues. Germline-derived CDR1 and CDR2 are MNHNS and SASEGT. The CDR3 loop is CASSEQGRETQYF. CDR3 coding DNA: TGTGCCAGCAGTGAGCAAGGGAGAGAGACCCAGTACTTC.

The chain recombines TRBV10-3 with TRBJ2-5, with TRBD1 matching 7 bases. V dropped 6 bases and J dropped 4; count of bases not matched to a gene: 8. CDR1 is ENHRY, CDR2 SYGVKD, per germline. This CDR3 contains 14 residues. This CDR3 is CAISEGEGAETQYF. The CDR3 DNA is TGTGCCATCAGCGAGGGTGAGGGGGCAGAGACCCAGTACTTC.

This clonotype was seen a handful of times. This may be a read error, as it is one base from a much larger clone. The chain recombines TRBV5-6 with TRBJ2-3; 10 bases fit TRBD2. Gene TRBJ2-7 matches the end of the DNA better, so the J call may be wrong. The CDR3 contains 14 residues. Per germline, CDR1 SGHDT and CDR2 YYEEEE. The CDR3 sequence is CASRQLAGSDEQYF. CDR3 in DNA: TGTGCCAGCAGGCAACTAGCGGGGAGTGATGAGCAGTACTTC.

The chain recombines TRBV19 with TRBJ2-1; 7 bases agree with TRBD2. Germline V lookup: CDR1 LNHDA, CDR2 SQIVND (reference sequence). The V gene end was trimmed by 6 bases and the J gene end by 9 bases; junction bases not matched to a gene: 11. This CDR3 comprises 14 residues. The CDR3 sequence: CASSTGGYSIEQFF. The CDR3 DNA reads as TGTGCCAGTAGCACCGGGGGGTACTCTATTGAGCAGTTCTTC.

The chain employs TRBV2 and TRBJ1-2, with 9 bases matching TRBD1. Germline V gene data show CDR1 as SNHLY and CDR2 as FYNNEI. The J segment lost 2 bases and the V segment lost 4 bases, leaving 5 bases of the junction unmatched. The CDR3 has 15 residues. The CDR3 bases are TGTGCCAGCAGTGTATTGACAGGGGGGAACTATGGCTACACCTTC. Translated, it gives CASSVLTGGNYGYTF. Together with reference TRBV2 and TRBJ1-2, the CDR3 gives the full variable domain: EPEVTQTPSHQVTQMGQEVILRCVPISNHLYFYWYRQILGQKVEFLVSFYNNEISEKSEIFDDQFSVERPDGSNFTLKIRSTKLEDSAMYFCASSVLTGGNYGYTFGSGTRLTVV.

V and J are TRBV27 and TRBJ2-1; D remains ambiguous. This CDR3 is 14 amino acids long. The V gene lost 6 bases and the J gene lost 1 base, with 10 bases spanning the gap. Germline V gives CDR1 MNHEY, CDR2 SMNVEV (reference sequence). The CDR3 region is CASSSGGSYNEQFF. CDR3 bases: TGTGCCAGCAGCTCGGGTGGATCCTACAATGAGCAGTTCTTC.

Regarding this clonotype: Just one base apart from a much larger clone, this may be a read error. The V call is TRBV11-2, the J call TRBJ2-3; D tentatively fits TRBD1 or TRBD2 (6 bases each). The CDR3 spans 16 residues. Germline CDR1 and CDR2: SGHAT and FQNNGV. Deletions cut 5 bases from V and 14 bases from J, with 29 bases between. In DNA form, the CDR3 reads TGTGCCAGCAGCGGCCTGAGGGGGGTGGCTACCGGGGAGCTGTATTTT. Translating gives CASSGLRGVATGELYF.

The sample holds a few counts of this clonotype. The chain has TRBV6-2 or TRBV6-3 and TRBJ2-1, with 7 nucleotides matching TRBD2. V was pared by 7 bases and J by 6 bases, with 15 bases of the junction left unmatched. The CDR3 consists of 16 residues. Germline V lookup: CDR1 MNHEY, CDR2 SVGEGT. CDR3 bases: TGTGCCAGCATCCCAATGGGCGGGAGAGCTGTCAATGAGCAGTTCTTC. Translating it yields CASIPMGGRAVNEQFF.

To note about this clonotype: The DNA is omitted, as the CDR3 cannot be located on it reliably, and the CDR3 follows TCRdb's listing. The chain has TRBV7-5 and TRBJ2-4; the D call TRBD1 from the table was never checked on the DNA. TRBV7-5 is termed a pseudogene. 17 amino acids form the CDR3, both terminal residues included. CDR3 protein: CTSVPAAIRDNKNIQYF.

Comments on this clonotype: A single base separates this from a much larger clone, so it may be a read error. The gene calls are TRBV11-2 and TRBJ2-7; D is unresolved. Germline V lookup: CDR1 SGHAT, CDR2 FQNNGV. V dropped 3 bases and J dropped 7 bases, with 16 bases sitting between them. This CDR3 has 14 amino acids. CDR3 sequence: CASSFLGKSNEQYF. CDR3 coding DNA: TGTGCCAGCAGCTTTCTAGGGAAGAGCAATGAGCAGTACTTC.

V and J are TRBV12-3 or TRBV12-4 and TRBJ2-2, with no clear D. The CDR3 is 13 amino acids. Trimming stripped 6 bases from V and 5 bases from J, with 10 bases between. The CDR3: CASSRSLTGELFF. The CDR3 coding sequence is TGTGCCAGCAGCCGTTCGTTGACCGGGGAGCTGTTTTTT.

This chain links TRBV7-6 with TRBJ2-3, with 7 bases fitting TRBD2. Judging by the DNA end, TRBJ2-7 fits better; the J call may be wrong. The length of the CDR3 is 16 residues. Germline V gene lookup returns CDR1 SGHVS and CDR2 FNYEAQ. The CDR3 spells CASSLEVSGASYEQYF. DNA for the CDR3: TGTGCCAGCAGCTTAGAGGTCAGCGGGGCTTCCTACGAGCAGTACTTC.

The chain joins TRBV7-2 to TRBJ2-2; D unresolved. CDR1 and CDR2 (germline): SGHTA, FQGNSA. V was trimmed by 1 base and J by 7 bases, leaving 7 bases between them. There are 13 residues in the CDR3. The chain's CDR3 is CASSLVAIGELFF. The DNA for the CDR3 is TGTGCCAGCAGCTTAGTGGCGATCGGGGAGCTGTTTTTT.

V gene TRBV2 combines with J gene TRBJ2-3, with D possibly TRBD2 on 7 matching bases. CDR3 length: 15 residues. Deletions cut 6 bases from V and 0 bases from J, with 13 bases between. Germline-derived CDR1 and CDR2 are SNHLY and FYNNEI. The CDR3 protein is CASREGGGSTDTQYF. DNA of the CDR3: TGTGCCAGCAGGGAGGGGGGGGGAAGCACAGATACGCAGTATTTT.